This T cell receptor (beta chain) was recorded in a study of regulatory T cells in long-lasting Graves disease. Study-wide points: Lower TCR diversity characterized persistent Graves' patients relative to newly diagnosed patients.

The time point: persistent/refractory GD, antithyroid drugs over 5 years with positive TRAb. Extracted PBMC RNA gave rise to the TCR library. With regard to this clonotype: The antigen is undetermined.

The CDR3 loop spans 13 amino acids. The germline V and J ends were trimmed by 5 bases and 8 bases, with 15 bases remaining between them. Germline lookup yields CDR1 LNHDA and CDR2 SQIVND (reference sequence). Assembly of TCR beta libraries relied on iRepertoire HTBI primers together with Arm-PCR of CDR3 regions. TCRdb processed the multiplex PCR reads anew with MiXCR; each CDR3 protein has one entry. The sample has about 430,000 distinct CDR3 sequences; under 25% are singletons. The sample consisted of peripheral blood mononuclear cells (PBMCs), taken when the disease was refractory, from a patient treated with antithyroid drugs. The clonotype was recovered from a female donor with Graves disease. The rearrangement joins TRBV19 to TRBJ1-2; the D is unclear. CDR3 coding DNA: TGTGCCAGTAGTCCAGGCGGGAAACGCGGCTACACCTTC. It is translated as CASSPGGKRGYTF. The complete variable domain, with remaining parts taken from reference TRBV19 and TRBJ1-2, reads DGGITQSPKYLFRKEGQNVTLSCEQNLNHDAMYWYRQDPGQGLRLIYYSQIVNDFQKGDIAEGYSVSREKKESFPLTVTSAQKNPTAFYLCASSPGGKRGYTFGSGTRLTVV.